This is a list of T cell receptor beta chains from one sample in a study of cytotoxic CD8 clonotypes in ibrutinib-treated CLL. The data were produced by immunoSEQ multiplex PCR, yet TCRdb's version contains in-frame clones alone and is incomplete. The table includes 50,000 or so clones, about 57% detected once. The specimen comprised PBMCs, sampled after 24 months of ibrutinib treatment. These TCRs come from a human donor with chronic lymphocytic leukemia. CDR3s leave out the opening cysteine and the closing phenylalanine or tryptophan.

cdr3_length	v_call	j_call	cdr3_aa
13	TRBV5-5	TRBJ1-5	ASSPTGAGNQPQH
11	TRBV28	TRBJ2-3	ASSLGSTDTQY
13	TRBV11-2	TRBJ2-5	ASSLASGRQETQY
13	TRBV19	TRBJ2-2	ASSIGRANTGELF
12	TRBV7-9	TRBJ2-3	ASSLGQITDTQY
11	TRBV29-1	TRBJ1-2	SVSKGANYGYT
12	TRBV15	TRBJ2-5	ATSTSRGPWTQY
13	TRBV7-7	TRBJ2-2	ASSYQARGTGELF
12	TRBV5-1	TRBJ1-1	ASRTGDMNTEAF
11	TRBV10-1	TRBJ1-2	ASSETGIRGYT
13	TRBV11-3	TRBJ2-3	ASSSRTSGGDTQY
10	TRBV29-1	TRBJ2-1	SVGLGYNEQF
12	TRBV14	TRBJ1-2	ASSQQAGAGGYT
12	TRBV5-1	TRBJ1-3	ASSLGVTGNTIY
12	TRBV29-1	TRBJ2-3	SVVAGLGTDTQY
12	TRBV7-9	TRBJ2-5	ASSHGQGGETQY
14	TRBV10-1	TRBJ2-5	ASSESGGVKGGTQY
13	TRBV27	TRBJ1-6	ASSTTYLNAAPLH
14	TRBV11-2	TRBJ2-5	ASSSSGTSYQETQY
11	TRBV19	TRBJ1-1	ASSIGLRTEAF
13	TRBV6-6	TRBJ1-1	ASTGQVFMNTEAF
17	TRBV5-5	TRBJ2-2	ASSFLLGTGGDGSRELF
13	TRBV2	TRBJ1-4	ATRGQGRPNEKLF
9	TRBV6-5	TRBJ1-4	ASSPGSRLF
10	TRBV5-1	TRBJ2-1	ASSFTGNEQF
12	TRBV4-1	TRBJ1-2	ASSQERVAEAYT
11	TRBV6-1	TRBJ1-2	ASTGRPSGGYT
11	TRBV5-1	TRBJ1-2	ASSETLMRGYT
13	TRBV7-7	TRBJ2-5	ASSKGTGRRETQY
14	TRBV5-1	TRBJ1-5	ASSLGGGGGNQPQH
14	TRBV18	TRBJ2-7	ASSSPTLAGTYEQY
12	TRBV6-4	TRBJ1-1	ASSYRVGDTEAF
13	TRBV11-3	TRBJ2-1	ASSPPGQGYNEQF
11	TRBV7-9	TRBJ2-7	ASSLGGYLEQY
13	TRBV6-5	TRBJ1-2	ASSSDGKQAGGYT
12	TRBV27	TRBJ1-1	ASRGRDGNTEAF
11	TRBV5-1	TRBJ1-1	ASSEAANTEAF
11	TRBV5-1	TRBJ2-1	ASSSGSGDEQF
11	TRBV7-8	TRBJ1-5	ASSFQSNQPQH
10	TRBV21-1	TRBJ1-2	ASKRWTDGYT
17	TRBV2	TRBJ2-2	ASSVTTGEPIPNTGELF
12	TRBV2	TRBJ2-7	ASSEIEDSYEQY
12	TRBV2	TRBJ2-3	ASSEDGIPDTQY
13	TRBV7-8	TRBJ1-2	ASSLASGQGYGYT
11	TRBV14	TRBJ1-1	ASSQSAGEAAF
10	TRBV10-3	TRBJ1-2	AISDILYGYT
12	TRBV29-1	TRBJ1-1	SVDRTGVMAEAF
11	TRBV6-1	TRBJ1-4	ASLGTVNEKLF
11	TRBV18	TRBJ1-2	ASSPPALYGYT
9	TRBV5-1	TRBJ2-5	ASSLVGTQY
13	TRBV27	TRBJ1-6	ASSLFGSGSSPLH
14	TRBV14	TRBJ2-1	ASSQDRTALANEQF
12	TRBV16	TRBJ2-7	ASSLRREGGEQY
13	TRBV7-2	TRBJ2-5	ASSGHTGFQETQY
14	TRBV29-1	TRBJ1-1	SAIGQGPLMNTEAF
11	TRBV7-1	TRBJ1-1	ASSTDTNTEAF
13	TRBV9	TRBJ2-5	ASSVSGGQGETQY